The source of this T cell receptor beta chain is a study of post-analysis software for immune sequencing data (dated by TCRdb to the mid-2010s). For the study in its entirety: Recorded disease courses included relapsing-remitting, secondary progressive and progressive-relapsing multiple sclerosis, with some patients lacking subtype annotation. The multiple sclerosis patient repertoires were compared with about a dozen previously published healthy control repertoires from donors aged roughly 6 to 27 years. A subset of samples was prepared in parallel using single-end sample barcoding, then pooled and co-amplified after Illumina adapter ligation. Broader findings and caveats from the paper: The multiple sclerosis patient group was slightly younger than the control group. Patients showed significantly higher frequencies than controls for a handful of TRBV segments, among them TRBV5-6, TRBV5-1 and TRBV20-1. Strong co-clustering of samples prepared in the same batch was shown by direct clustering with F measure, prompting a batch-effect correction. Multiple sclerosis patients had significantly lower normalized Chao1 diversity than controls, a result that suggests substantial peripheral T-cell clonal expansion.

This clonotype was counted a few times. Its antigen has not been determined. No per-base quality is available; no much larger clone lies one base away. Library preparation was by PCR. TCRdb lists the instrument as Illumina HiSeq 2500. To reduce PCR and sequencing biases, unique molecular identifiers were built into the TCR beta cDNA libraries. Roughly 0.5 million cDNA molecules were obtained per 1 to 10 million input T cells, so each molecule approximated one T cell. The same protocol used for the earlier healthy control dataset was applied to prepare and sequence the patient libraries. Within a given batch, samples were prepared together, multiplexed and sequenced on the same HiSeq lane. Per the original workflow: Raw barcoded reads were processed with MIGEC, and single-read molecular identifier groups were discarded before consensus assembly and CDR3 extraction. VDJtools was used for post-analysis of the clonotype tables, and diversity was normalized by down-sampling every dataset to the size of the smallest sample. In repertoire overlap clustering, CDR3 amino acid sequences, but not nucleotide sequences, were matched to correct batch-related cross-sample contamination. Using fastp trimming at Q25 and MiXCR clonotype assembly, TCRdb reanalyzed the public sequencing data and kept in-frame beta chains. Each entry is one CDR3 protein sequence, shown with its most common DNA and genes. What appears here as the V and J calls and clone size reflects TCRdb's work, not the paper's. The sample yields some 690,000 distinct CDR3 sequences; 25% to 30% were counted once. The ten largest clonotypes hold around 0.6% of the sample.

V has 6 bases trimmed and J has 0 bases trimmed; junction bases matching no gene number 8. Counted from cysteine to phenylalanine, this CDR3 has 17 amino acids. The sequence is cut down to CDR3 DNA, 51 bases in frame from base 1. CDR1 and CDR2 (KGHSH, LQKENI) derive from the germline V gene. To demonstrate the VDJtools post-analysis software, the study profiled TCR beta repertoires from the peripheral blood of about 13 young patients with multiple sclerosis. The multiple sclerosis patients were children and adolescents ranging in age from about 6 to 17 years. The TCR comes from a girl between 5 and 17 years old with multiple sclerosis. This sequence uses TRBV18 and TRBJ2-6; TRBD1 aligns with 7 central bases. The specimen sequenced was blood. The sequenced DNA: TGTGCCAGCTCGCAAGGGACAGTCAGCTCTGGGGCCAACGTCCTGACTTTC. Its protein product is CASSQGTVSSGANVLTF.